The 10 T cell receptor beta chains reported below all come from one sample, sequenced in a study of blood T cell repertoires in COVID-19. Assay: immunoSEQ multiplex PCR; the TCRdb copy retains only in-frame clones and omits some. Here the sample spans about 260,000 clones, about 89% being singletons. The sample was peripheral blood. The receptors here all came from a man between 35 and 55 years old with active or convalescent COVID-19.

The chain recombines TRBV18 with TRBJ1-2; 7 bases line up with TRBD1. The germline gives CDR1 KGHSH, CDR2 LQKENI. This CDR3 has 14 residues. V lost 3 bases and J lost 6; bases outside the gene matches: 7. This CDR3 reads CASSPLNRGHGYTF. In DNA form, the CDR3 reads TGTGCCAGCTCACCCCTAAACAGGGGCCATGGCTACACCTTC. Together with reference TRBV18 and TRBJ1-2, the CDR3 gives the full variable domain: NAGVMQNPRHLVRRRGQEARLRCSPMKGHSHVYWYRQLPEEGLKFMVYLQKENIIDESGMPKERFSAEFPKEGPSILRIQQVVRGDSAAYFCASSPLNRGHGYTFGSGTRLTVV.

This clone showed up just once. The chain has TRBV14 and TRBJ1-3; weak D call: TRBD1 (6 bases). The ends were cut back, 1 base at V and 6 bases at J, with 10 bases in the middle. CDR3 size: 14 residues. CDR1 is SGHDN, CDR2 FVKESK, per germline. DNA for the CDR3: TGTGCCAGCAGCCAAGGGACAGCCGCAAACACCATATATTTT. It is translated as CASSQGTAANTIYF.

The chain links TRBV27 to TRBJ1-5, with 7 bases that match TRBD1. Germline loops: CDR1 MNHEY, CDR2 SMNVEV (reference sequence). The CDR3 is 14 residues long. V shed 10 bases, J shed 4 bases, and the junction held 10 bases outside the gene matches. CDR3 protein: CAILRGQRNQPQHF. Written as DNA, the CDR3 is TGTGCCATCCTCAGGGGACAGAGGAATCAGCCCCAGCATTTT.

This chain connects TRBV3-1 (or the pseudogene TRBV3-2) to TRBJ1-1, with D hard to call. The CDR3 covers 15 residues. V was pared by 1 base and J by 2 bases, with 11 bases between. Germline V gene data show CDR1 as LGHDT and CDR2 as YNNKEL (reference sequence). CDR3 sequence reads: CASSQGFGKNTEAFF. CDR3 coding DNA: TGTGCCAGCAGCCAAGGTTTCGGGAAAAACACTGAAGCTTTCTTT.

The chain links TRBV7-9 to TRBJ2-3; 10 bases fit TRBD2. V lost 5 bases, J lost 4 bases, and 6 bases stayed unmatched. From germline, CDR1 is SEHNR and CDR2 FQNEAQ (reference sequence). This CDR3 has 15 residues. The CDR3 spells CASSAGLANSDTQYF. CDR3 DNA: TGTGCCAGCAGCGCGGGACTAGCGAATTCAGATACGCAGTATTTT.

V is TRBV9 and J is TRBJ1-6, with D possibly being TRBD1 (5 bases). V lost 4 bases, J lost 7 bases, and 18 bases lay in between. From germline, CDR1 is SGDLS and CDR2 YYNGEE. There are 16 residues in the CDR3. As DNA, the CDR3 is TGTGCCAGCAGCCCCGGAGGGAGGGGTTTCAATTCACCCCTCCACTTT. It specifies CASSPGGRGFNSPLHF.

The J gene is TRBJ2-7, the V gene TRBV28; D is unresolved. The length of the CDR3 is 14 residues. Trimming removed 6 bases from V and 5 bases from J, with 17 bases in between. Germline V gene lookup returns CDR1 MDHEN and CDR2 SYDVKM. The CDR3 reads CASSPPTRPDEQYF. In DNA, the CDR3 is TGTGCCAGCAGCCCTCCGACACGGCCAGACGAGCAGTACTTC.

The rearrangement uses TRBV6-5 and TRBJ1-2; possible D gene TRBD1, 6 bases. The CDR3 totals 14 residues. V gave up 6 bases and J gave up 5 bases, with 16 bases separating them. Germline assignment: CDR1 MNHEY and CDR2 SVGAGI. CDR3 in amino acids: CASRITFQGYGYTF. CDR3 bases: TGTGCCAGCAGGATAACTTTTCAGGGGTATGGCTACACCTTC.

The CDR3 nucleotides read TGTGCCACCAGTGATACAAGGACAGGGACGGTCGGGGAGCTGTTTTTT. Amino acid sequence: CATSDTRTGTVGELFF. This chain uses TRBV24-1 with TRBJ2-2; 8 nucleotides align to TRBD1. CDR3 length: 16 residues. Unmatched junction bases numbered 9, after V lost 3 bases and J lost 7 bases. In germline, CDR1 is KGHDR, CDR2 SFDVKD.

CDR3: CASSSGKEGTQYF. CDR3 nucleotides: TGTGCCAGCAGCTCCGGGAAAGAGGGGACCCAGTACTTC. The gene calls are TRBV5-5 and TRBJ2-5; possibly TRBD2 for D (5 bases). Trimming cost V 3 bases and J 7 bases, with 13 bases left between them. Per the germline V gene, CDR1 is SGHKS and CDR2 is YYEKEE (reference sequence). There are 13 residues in the CDR3.